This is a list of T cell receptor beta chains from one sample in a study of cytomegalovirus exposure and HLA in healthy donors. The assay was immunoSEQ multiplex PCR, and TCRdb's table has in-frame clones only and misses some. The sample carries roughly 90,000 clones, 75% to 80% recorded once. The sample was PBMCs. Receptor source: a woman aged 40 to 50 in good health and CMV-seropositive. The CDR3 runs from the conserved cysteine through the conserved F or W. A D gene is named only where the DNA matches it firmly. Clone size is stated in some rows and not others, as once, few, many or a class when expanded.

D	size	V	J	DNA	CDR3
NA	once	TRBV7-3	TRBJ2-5	TGTGCCAGCAGCTTCCGTGCCAGGGAGACCCAGTACTTC	CASSFRARETQYF
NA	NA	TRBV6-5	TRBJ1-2	TGTGCCTCCCTAGACAGCCCTTTCTATGGCTACACCTTC	CASLDSPFYGYTF
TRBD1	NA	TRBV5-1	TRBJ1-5	TGCGCCAGCAGCTTGGGGACAGGGGGCGAAGGTCAGCCCCAGCATTTT	CASSLGTGGEGQPQHF
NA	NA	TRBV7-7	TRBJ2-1	TGTGCTAGCAGCTCCGGACCAGCGGGTAGCTCCTACAATGAGCAGTTCTTC	CASSSGPAGSSYNEQFF
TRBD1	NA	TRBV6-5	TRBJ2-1	TGTGCCAGCAGTTCGGGACAGGGGGCGATCGGTGAGCAGTTCTTC	CASSSGQGAIGEQFF
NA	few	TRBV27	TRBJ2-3	TGTGCCAGCATCAAAACCGGAGGGGCAGATACGCAGTATTTT	CASIKTGGADTQYF
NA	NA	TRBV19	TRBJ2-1	TGTGCCAGTAGTATACGCGTGAACTCCATCGATGAGCAGTTCTTC	CASSIRVNSIDEQFF
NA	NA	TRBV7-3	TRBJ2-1	TGTGCCAGCAGCTTGGGCCAGCTCCACGCGGGGAATGAGCAGTTCTTC	CASSLGQLHAGNEQFF
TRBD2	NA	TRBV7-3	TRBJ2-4	TGTGCCAGCAGCTCCACTAGCGGAGGAAGTCTAGCCAAAAACATTCAGTACTTC	CASSSTSGGSLAKNIQYF
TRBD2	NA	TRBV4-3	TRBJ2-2	TGCGCCAGCAGCCAAGAGGTAGCGGGAGTGGATACCGGGGAGCTGTTTTTT	CASSQEVAGVDTGELFF
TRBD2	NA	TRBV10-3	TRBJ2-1	TGTGCCATCAGTGGGGGGACTAGCGGGAGAGGAGATGAGCAGTTCTTC	CAISGGTSGRGDEQFF
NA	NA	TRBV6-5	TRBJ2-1	TGTGCCAGCAGTCTCCCGTCCAATGAGCAGTTCTTC	CASSLPSNEQFF
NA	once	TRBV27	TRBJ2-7	TGTGCCAGCAGTTTATCGCGACAAGCCCACGAGCAGTACTTC	CASSLSRQAHEQYF